One sample yielded the 22 T cell receptor beta chains listed below, sequenced in a study of Graves' ophthalmopathy and Graves' hyperthyroidism. For repertoire sequencing, the TCR beta CDR3 regions were amplified from RNA transcripts. After a first-round RT-PCR with HTBI primers, a second-round multiplex PCR was run. TCRdb reprocessed the multiplex PCR reads via MiXCR and lists one record per CDR3 protein. Here the sample spans 150,000 or so distinct CDR3 sequences, 30% to 45% being singletons. The sample consisted of peripheral blood. These receptors all come from a woman aged 40 to 49 with Graves' ophthalmopathy.

This clonotype was observed many times. The chain combines TRBV2 with TRBJ1-2; TRBD1 might be the D (5 bases). Trimming left V 1 base short and J 2 bases short, with 17 bases between. CDR3 length: 17 residues. CDR1 is SNHLY, CDR2 FYNNEI, per germline. CDR3 residues: CASSEDVTDYKNYGYTF. CDR3 nucleotide sequence: TGTGCCAGCAGTGAAGATGTGACAGATTATAAAAACTATGGCTACACCTTC.

This clonotype was seen repeatedly, ten times or more. J is TRBJ2-1 and V is TRBV12-3 or TRBV12-4; TRBD2 matches at 8 bases. V lost 6 bases and J lost 9; bases outside the gene matches: 7. The CDR3 loop spans 13 amino acids. The CDR3 is CASSYGTRPEQFF. CDR3 in DNA: TGTGCCAGCAGCTACGGGACTAGACCTGAGCAGTTCTTC.

This clonotype was seen just once. This chain uses TRBV6-2 or TRBV6-3 with TRBJ2-7; TRBD1 or TRBD2 may be the D gene (5 bases each). V gave up 0 bases and J gave up 4 bases, with 16 bases separating them. The CDR3 length is 16 residues. CDR1 is MNHEY, CDR2 SVGEGT, per germline. In DNA form, the CDR3 reads TGTGCCAGCAGTTACTCGATATTTGGGACGAAGTACGAGCAGTACTTC. Translating it yields CASSYSIFGTKYEQYF.

This chain connects TRBV28 to TRBJ2-7, with 9 bases that match TRBD2. Germline V gene sequence: CDR1 MDHEN, CDR2 SYDVKM. V lost 3 bases, J lost 5 bases, and 8 bases stayed unmatched. This CDR3 has 15 amino acids. CDR3 DNA sequence: TGTGCCAGCAGTTTCCCCGGGACTAGCTTCAACGAGCAGTACTTC. Encoded protein: CASSFPGTSFNEQYF.

This clonotype was counted many times. This chain joins TRBV6-1 and TRBJ1-2, with 11 nucleotides matching TRBD1. Germline CDR1 is MNHNS and CDR2 is SASEGT. Unmatched junction bases numbered 1, after V lost 2 bases and J lost 2 bases. The CDR3 runs to 15 residues. This chain's CDR3 is CASSERDRGNYGYTF. CDR3 sequence (DNA): TGTGCCAGCAGTGAAAGGGACAGGGGGAACTATGGCTACACCTTC.

The V and J genes are TRBV27 and TRBJ1-2; D gene unclear. CDR3 size: 14 residues. Looked up from germline, CDR1 is MNHEY and CDR2 is SMNVEV (reference sequence). Trimming shortened V by 6 bases and J by 8 bases, and 19 bases separated the two germline ends. This CDR3 reads CASSHLGGVEGYTF. The DNA for the CDR3 is TGTGCCAGCAGCCACTTAGGCGGGGTGGAGGGCTACACCTTC.

This clonotype was seen at least ten times. The CDR3 loop reads CASSQFEGLLETQYF. In DNA, the CDR3 is TGTGCCAGCAGCCAATTCGAGGGCCTTCTGGAGACCCAGTACTTC. V is TRBV28 and J is TRBJ2-5; possibly TRBD2 for D (5 bases). Germline values: CDR1 MDHEN, CDR2 SYDVKM. CDR3 length: 15 residues. Deletions cut 6 bases from V and 5 bases from J, with 19 bases between.

This clonotype was seen ten or more times. This sequence joins TRBV6-1 and TRBJ1-2; TRBD1 agrees at 8 bases. J gave up 3 bases and V 6 bases, and 3 bases lay outside the gene matches. CDR3 length equals 13 residues. The germline gives CDR1 MNHNS, CDR2 SASEGT. This CDR3 is CASRDRGYYGYTF. CDR3 sequence (DNA): TGTGCCAGCAGAGACAGGGGTTACTATGGCTACACCTTC.

This clonotype was seen ten or more times. CDR3 amino acids: CASSPTSTGGENYGYTF. The CDR3 bases are TGTGCCAGTAGTCCGACTTCGACAGGGGGAGAGAATTATGGCTACACCTTC. The J gene is TRBJ1-2, the V gene TRBV19, with TRBD1 identical over 9 bases. Germline V gene sequence: CDR1 LNHDA, CDR2 SQIVND (reference sequence). This CDR3 has 17 amino acids. Trimming at V came to 5 bases and at J to 5 bases, leaving 15 bases not matched to a gene.

This clonotype was found many times. The chain uses TRBV25-1 and TRBJ2-6; a weak D match, TRBD1 (6 bases). The CDR3 is made up of 15 amino acids. The germline V and J ends were trimmed by 3 bases and 4 bases, with 10 bases remaining between them. Germline values: CDR1 MGHDK, CDR2 SYGVNS. CDR3 coding DNA: TGTGCCAGCAGTGATTCAGGGGCCGGGGCCAACGTCCTGACTTTC. It is translated as CASSDSGAGANVLTF.

This clonotype has a count of ten or more. One end of the junction varies from germline; a read error may be responsible. The J gene is TRBJ1-1, the V gene TRBV4-1, with 9 bases identical to TRBD1. This CDR3 contains 15 residues. Germline lookup yields CDR1 MGHRA and CDR2 YSYEKL. The DNA for the CDR3 is TGCGCCAGCAGCCGGGGACAGGGAACCAACACTGGAGCTTTCTTT. Its translation is CASSRGQGTNTGAFF.

The chain combines TRBV29-1 with TRBJ1-1, with D unresolved. Germline lookup yields CDR1 SQVTM and CDR2 ANQGSEA. The length of the CDR3 is 13 residues. Trimming stripped 2 bases from V and 9 bases from J, with 16 bases between. The CDR3 is CSVENKAAGKAFF. CDR3 nucleotides: TGCAGCGTTGAAAACAAGGCTGCGGGGAAAGCTTTCTTT.

The chain joins TRBV12-3 or TRBV12-4 to TRBJ1-2, with TRBD1 identical over 9 bases. After removal of 7 bases from V and 8 bases from J, the junction contained 14 bases not matched to a gene. The CDR3 spans 15 residues. The CDR3 region has the DNA TGTGCCAGCAAACGCACAGGGGGCGAGACTAGCGGCTACACCTTC. Its translation: CASKRTGGETSGYTF.

At least ten counts were recorded for this clonotype. The J gene is TRBJ2-7, the V gene TRBV2; D not resolved. V shed 1 base and J shed 3 bases, with 4 bases lying between them. This CDR3 is 12 amino acids long. The germline V gene encodes CDR1 SNHLY and CDR2 FYNNEI. CDR3 residues: CASSEGIYEQYF. In nucleotides, the CDR3 is TGTGCCAGCAGTGAAGGGATCTACGAGCAGTACTTC.

This clonotype was seen many times. The rearrangement uses TRBV6-1 and TRBJ2-3; D call uncertain. Germline V gene lookup returns CDR1 MNHNS and CDR2 SASEGT. Trimming left V 1 base short and J 4 bases short, with 15 bases between. CDR3 length: 16 residues. CDR3 loop: CASSEEGRTSSDTQYF. CDR3 coding DNA: TGTGCCAGCAGTGAAGAGGGCAGGACGTCCTCAGATACGCAGTATTTT.

This chain uses TRBV18 with TRBJ1-3; no definite D call. CDR1 is KGHSH and CDR2 is LQKENI in the germline V gene. The CDR3 runs to 17 residues. V lost 2 bases and J 0 bases, leaving 14 bases between the germline ends. CDR3 nucleotides: TGTGCCAGCTCACCAGGGATAACCGCCAGCTCTGGAAACACCATATATTTT. It yields the protein CASSPGITASSGNTIYF. The full variable domain, rest sourced from reference TRBV18 and TRBJ1-3, is NAGVMQNPRHLVRRRGQEARLRCSPMKGHSHVYWYRQLPEEGLKFMVYLQKENIIDESGMPKERFSAEFPKEGPSILRIQQVVRGDSAAYFCASSPGITASSGNTIYFGEGSWLTVV.

The table lists this clonotype with many counts. The chain uses TRBV5-1 and TRBJ1-6, with D uncertain. This CDR3 is built from 15 residues. CDR1 SGHRS and CDR2 YFSETQ come from the germline V gene. Trimming cost V 4 bases and J 6 bases, with 14 bases left between them. The CDR3 loop is CASSPTGSSNSPLHF. CDR3 nucleotides: TGCGCCAGCAGCCCGACGGGAAGTAGTAATTCACCCCTCCACTTT.

This clonotype was found many times. The genes are TRBV18 and TRBJ2-5, with 16 bases lining up with TRBD2. The germline V gene encodes CDR1 KGHSH and CDR2 LQKENI. With 4 bases clipped from V and 2 bases from J, the junction kept 4 bases outside the gene matches. The CDR3 loop spans 17 amino acids. CDR3 sequence: CASSRPGLAGGQETQYF. CDR3 coding DNA: TGTGCCAGCTCACGCCCGGGACTAGCGGGAGGGCAAGAGACCCAGTACTTC.

In DNA form, the CDR3 reads TGCGCCAGCAGTGAGGGGGACCAAGAGACCCAGTACTTC. Translating it yields CASSEGDQETQYF. V usage is TRBV10-1 and J usage is TRBJ2-5; D remains ambiguous. CDR3 length: 13 residues. Germline lookup yields CDR1 WNHNN and CDR2 SYGVQD (reference sequence). The V and J ends lost 2 bases and 0 bases respectively, with 4 bases between them.

This clonotype was counted ten times or more. The J gene is TRBJ1-1, the V gene TRBV12-3 or TRBV12-4; 8 nucleotides agree with TRBD1. This CDR3 has 15 amino acids. Germline trimming cut 6 bases from V and 3 bases from J; bases unmatched to any gene: 9. The CDR3 loop reads CASRDLTGDHTEAFF. The CDR3 DNA follows: TGTGCCAGCAGGGATCTGACAGGGGACCACACTGAAGCTTTCTTT.

In DNA, the CDR3 is TGCAGTGCTAGTTTAGGGCATGGGCAGTACTTC. Translated: CSASLGHGQYF. The chain couples TRBV20-1 to TRBJ2-7; no firm D call. Trimming took off 3 bases at V and 9 bases at J, with 12 bases between the two ends. Per germline, CDR1 DFQATT and CDR2 SNEGSKA (reference sequence). There are 11 residues in the CDR3.

The CDR3 region is CASTFRGYTGELFF. CDR3 nucleotide sequence: TGTGCCAGCACCTTCCGGGGGTACACCGGGGAGCTGTTTTTT. The chain joins TRBV28 to TRBJ2-2, with TRBD2 as a possible D gene (6 bases). Looked up from germline, CDR1 is MDHEN and CDR2 is SYDVKM. V was shortened by 7 bases and J by 3 bases, with 12 bases between the two germline ends. The CDR3 runs to 14 residues.